This T cell receptor (beta chain) was observed in a study of blood T cell repertoires in COVID-19. The overall study: Whether acute or convalescent, the COVID-19 samples came from the United States, Italy and Spain.

Libraries were prepared by immunoSEQ multiplex PCR; TCRdb keeps only in-frame clonotypes and omits some of them. The table has around 100,000 clones, roughly 85% seen once. The V end lost 2 bases, the J end lost 5 bases, and 8 bases lay between the germline ends. Per germline, CDR1 KGHDR and CDR2 SFDVKD. The CDR3 totals 13 residues. V gene TRBV24-1 combines with J gene TRBJ1-1; weak D call: TRBD1 (6 bases). This receptor was taken from a human donor in a cohort sampled during active COVID-19. Input material: peripheral blood. This CDR3 reads CATSDSQGTEAFF. CDR3 sequence (DNA): TGTGCCACCAGTGATTCCCAGGGGACTGAAGCTTTCTTT.